This T cell receptor beta chain appears in the sequencing data of a study of cytomegalovirus exposure and HLA in healthy donors. Healthy bone marrow donors made up the donors. The CDR3 is made up of 15 amino acids. Germline CDR1 and CDR2: SNHLY and FYNNEI. V was pared by 3 bases and J by 7 bases, with 5 bases of the junction left unmatched. The study ran its PCR with 60 Vbeta and 13 Jbeta primers. Libraries were prepared by immunoSEQ multiplex PCR; TCRdb keeps only in-frame clonotypes and omits some of them. The data hold fewer than 110,000 clones, with around 80% observed a single time. The chain combines TRBV2 with TRBJ1-6; TRBD1 agrees at 8 bases. Material: PBMCs. The TCR originated in a woman aged 18-30 years in good health and CMV-seropositive. CDR3 coding DNA: TGTGCCAGCAGTGAGTGGGACAGGACCAATTCACCCCTCCACTTT. Its protein is CASSEWDRTNSPLHF. The full variable domain, with the rest looked up from reference TRBV2 and TRBJ1-6, is EPEVTQTPSHQVTQMGQEVILRCVPISNHLYFYWYRQILGQKVEFLVSFYNNEISEKSEIFDDQFSVERPDGSNFTLKIRSTKLEDSAMYFCASSEWDRTNSPLHFGNGTRLTVT.